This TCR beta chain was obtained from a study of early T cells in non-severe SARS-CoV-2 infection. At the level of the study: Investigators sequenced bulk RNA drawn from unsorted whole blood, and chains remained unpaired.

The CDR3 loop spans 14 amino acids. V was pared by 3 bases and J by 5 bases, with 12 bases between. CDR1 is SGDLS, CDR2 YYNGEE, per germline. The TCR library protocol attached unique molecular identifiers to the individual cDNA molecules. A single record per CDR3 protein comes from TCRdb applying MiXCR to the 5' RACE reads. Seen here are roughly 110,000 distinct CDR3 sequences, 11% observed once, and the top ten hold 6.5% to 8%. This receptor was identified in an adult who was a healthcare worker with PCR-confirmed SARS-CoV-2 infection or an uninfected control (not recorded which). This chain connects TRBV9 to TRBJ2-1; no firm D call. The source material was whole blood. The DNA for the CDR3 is TGTGCCAGCAGCGGGATACCTAGTAACAATGAGCAGTTCTTC. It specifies CASSGIPSNNEQFF.